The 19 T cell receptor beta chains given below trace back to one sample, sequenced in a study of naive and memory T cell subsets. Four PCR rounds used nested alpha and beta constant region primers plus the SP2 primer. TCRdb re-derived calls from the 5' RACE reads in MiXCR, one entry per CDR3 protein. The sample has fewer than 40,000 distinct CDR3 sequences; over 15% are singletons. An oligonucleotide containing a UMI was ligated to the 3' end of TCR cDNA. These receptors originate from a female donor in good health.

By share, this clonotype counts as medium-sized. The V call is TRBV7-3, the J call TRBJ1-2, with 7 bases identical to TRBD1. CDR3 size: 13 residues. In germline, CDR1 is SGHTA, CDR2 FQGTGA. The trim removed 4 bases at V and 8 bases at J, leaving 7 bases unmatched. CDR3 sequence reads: CASSSRQGGGYTF. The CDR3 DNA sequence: TGTGCCAGCAGCTCACGACAGGGTGGAGGCTACACCTTC.

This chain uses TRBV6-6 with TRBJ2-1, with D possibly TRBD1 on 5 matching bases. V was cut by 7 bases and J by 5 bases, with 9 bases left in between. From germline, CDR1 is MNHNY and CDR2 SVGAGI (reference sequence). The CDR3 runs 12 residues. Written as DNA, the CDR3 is TGTGCCAGCACCGACAGTCACAATGAGCAGTTCTTC. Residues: CASTDSHNEQFF.

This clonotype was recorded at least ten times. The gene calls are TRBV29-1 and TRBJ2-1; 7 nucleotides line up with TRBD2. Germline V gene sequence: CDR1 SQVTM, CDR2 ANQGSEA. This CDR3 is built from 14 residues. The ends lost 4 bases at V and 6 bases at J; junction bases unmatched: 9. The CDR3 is CSVGGRDQLNEQFF. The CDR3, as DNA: TGCAGCGTTGGGGGGAGGGATCAGCTCAATGAGCAGTTCTTC.

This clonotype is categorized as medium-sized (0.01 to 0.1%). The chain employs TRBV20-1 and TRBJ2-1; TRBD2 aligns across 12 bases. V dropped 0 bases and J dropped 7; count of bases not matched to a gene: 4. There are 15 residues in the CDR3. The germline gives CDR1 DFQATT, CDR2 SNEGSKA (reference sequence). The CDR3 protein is CSARDSSGGGNEQFF. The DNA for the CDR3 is TGCAGTGCTAGAGATTCTAGCGGGGGGGGTAATGAGCAGTTCTTC.

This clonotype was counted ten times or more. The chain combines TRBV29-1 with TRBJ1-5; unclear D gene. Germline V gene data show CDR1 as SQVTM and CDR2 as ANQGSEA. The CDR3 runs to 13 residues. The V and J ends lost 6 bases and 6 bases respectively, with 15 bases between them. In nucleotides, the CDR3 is TGCAGCGTCTCCCCTCAATGGGGTCAGCCCCAGCATTTT. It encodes CSVSPQWGQPQHF.

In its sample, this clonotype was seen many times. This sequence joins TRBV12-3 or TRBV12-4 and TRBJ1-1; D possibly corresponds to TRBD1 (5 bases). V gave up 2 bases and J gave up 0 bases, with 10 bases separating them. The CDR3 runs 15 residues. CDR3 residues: CASSLRQGMNTEAFF. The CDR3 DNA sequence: TGTGCCAGCAGTTTAAGGCAGGGAATGAACACTGAAGCTTTCTTT.

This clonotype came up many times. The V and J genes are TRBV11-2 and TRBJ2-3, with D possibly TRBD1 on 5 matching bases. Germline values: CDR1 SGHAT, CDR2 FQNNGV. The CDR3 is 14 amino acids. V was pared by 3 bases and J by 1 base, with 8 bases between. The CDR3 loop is CASSFPRGTDTQYF. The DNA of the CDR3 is TGTGCCAGCAGCTTCCCCAGGGGCACAGATACGCAGTATTTT.

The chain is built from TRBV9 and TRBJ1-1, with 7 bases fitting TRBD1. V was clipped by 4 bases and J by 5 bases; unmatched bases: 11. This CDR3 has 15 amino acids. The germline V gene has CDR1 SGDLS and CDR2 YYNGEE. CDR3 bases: TGTGCCAGCAGCCCCTCCGGACAGGCCTTTACTGAAGCTTTCTTT. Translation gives CASSPSGQAFTEAFF. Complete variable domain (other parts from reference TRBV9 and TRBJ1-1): DSGVTQTPKHLITATGQRVTLRCSPRSGDLSVYWYQQSLDQGLQFLIQYYNGEERAKGNILERFSAQQFPDLHSELNLSSLELGDSALYFCASSPSGQAFTEAFFGQGTRLTVV.

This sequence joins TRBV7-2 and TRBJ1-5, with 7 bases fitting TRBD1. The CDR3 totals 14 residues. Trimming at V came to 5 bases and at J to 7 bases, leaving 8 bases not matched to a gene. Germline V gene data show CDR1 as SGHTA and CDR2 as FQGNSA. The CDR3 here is CASSPGTDRQPQHF. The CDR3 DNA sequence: TGTGCCAGCAGCCCCGGGACAGATAGACAGCCCCAGCATTTT.

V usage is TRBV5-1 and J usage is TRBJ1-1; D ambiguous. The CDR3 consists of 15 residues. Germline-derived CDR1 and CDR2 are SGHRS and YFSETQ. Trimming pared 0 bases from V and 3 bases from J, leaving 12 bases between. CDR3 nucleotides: TGCGCCAGCAGCTTGGGACCTGGTCGCGACACTGAAGCTTTCTTT. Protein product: CASSLGPGRDTEAFF.

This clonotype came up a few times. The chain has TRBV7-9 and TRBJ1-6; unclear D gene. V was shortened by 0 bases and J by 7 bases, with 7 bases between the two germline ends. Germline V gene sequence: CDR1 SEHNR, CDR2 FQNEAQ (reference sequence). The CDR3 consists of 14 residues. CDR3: CASSLATGNSPLHF. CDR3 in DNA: TGTGCCAGCAGCTTAGCCACCGGGAATTCACCCCTCCACTTT.

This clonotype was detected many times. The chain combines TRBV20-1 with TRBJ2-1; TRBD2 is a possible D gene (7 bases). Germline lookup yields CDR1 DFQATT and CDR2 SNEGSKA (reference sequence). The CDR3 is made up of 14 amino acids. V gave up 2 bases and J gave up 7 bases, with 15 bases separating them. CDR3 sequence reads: CSARSGGRGNEQFF. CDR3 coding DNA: TGCAGTGCTAGATCCGGGGGGCGGGGAAATGAGCAGTTCTTC.

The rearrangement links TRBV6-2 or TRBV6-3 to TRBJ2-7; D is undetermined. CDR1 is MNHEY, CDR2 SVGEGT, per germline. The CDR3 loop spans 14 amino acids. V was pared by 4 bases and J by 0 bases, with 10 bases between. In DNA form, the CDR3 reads TGTGCCAGCAGTTCCCTAACGAGCTCCTACGAGCAGTACTTC. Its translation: CASSSLTSSYEQYF.

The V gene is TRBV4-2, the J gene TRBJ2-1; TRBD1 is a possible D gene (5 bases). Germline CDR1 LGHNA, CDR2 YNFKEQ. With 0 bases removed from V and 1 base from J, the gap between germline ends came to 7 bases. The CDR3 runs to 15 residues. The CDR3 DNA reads TGTGCCAGCAGCCAAGACAGGGCGTCCTACAATGAGCAGTTCTTC. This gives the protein CASSQDRASYNEQFF.

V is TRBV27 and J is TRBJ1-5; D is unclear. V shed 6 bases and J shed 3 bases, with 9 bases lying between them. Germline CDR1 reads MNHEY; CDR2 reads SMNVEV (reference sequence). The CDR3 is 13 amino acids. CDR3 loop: CASRLNLNQPQHF. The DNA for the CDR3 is TGTGCCAGCAGACTGAATCTCAATCAGCCCCAGCATTTT.

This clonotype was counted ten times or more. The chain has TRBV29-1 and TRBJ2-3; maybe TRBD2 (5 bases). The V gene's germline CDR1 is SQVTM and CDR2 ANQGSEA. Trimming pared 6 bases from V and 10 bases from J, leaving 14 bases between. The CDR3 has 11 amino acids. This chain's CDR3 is CSVQKEDPQYF. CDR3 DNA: TGCAGCGTCCAAAAGGAGGATCCGCAGTATTTT.

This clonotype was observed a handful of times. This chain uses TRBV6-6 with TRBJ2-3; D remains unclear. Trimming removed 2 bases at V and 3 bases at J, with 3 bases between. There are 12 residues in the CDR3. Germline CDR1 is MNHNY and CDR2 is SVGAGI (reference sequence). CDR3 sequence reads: CASSYTTDTQYF. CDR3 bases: TGTGCCAGCAGTTACACTACAGATACGCAGTATTTT.

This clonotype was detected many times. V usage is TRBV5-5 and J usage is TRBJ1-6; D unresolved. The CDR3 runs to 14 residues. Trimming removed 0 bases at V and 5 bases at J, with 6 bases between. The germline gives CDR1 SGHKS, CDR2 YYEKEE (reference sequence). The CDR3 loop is CASSLGRNNSPLHF. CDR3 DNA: TGTGCCAGCAGCTTGGGACGGAATAATTCACCCCTCCACTTT. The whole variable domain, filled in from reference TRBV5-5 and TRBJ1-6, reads DAGVTQSPTHLIKTRGQQVTLRCSPISGHKSVSWYQQVLGQGPQFIFQYYEKEERGRGNFPDRFSARQFPNYSSELNVNALLLGDSALYLCASSLGRNNSPLHFGNGTRLTVT.

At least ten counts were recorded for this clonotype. The DNA for the CDR3 is TGTGCCAGCAGCTTACGGGGGGCTGCGTACACCGGGGAGCTGTTTTTT. Translated, it gives CASSLRGAAYTGELFF. V usage is TRBV9 and J usage is TRBJ2-2; D is possibly TRBD2 (7 bases). The CDR3 consists of 16 residues. CDR1 and CDR2 from the germline V gene are SGDLS and YYNGEE. Trimming cost V 4 bases and J 3 bases, with 16 bases left between them.